This T cell receptor (beta chain) originates from a study of immune characterization of retroperitoneal liposarcoma. This clonotype was detected a few times. TCRdb reanalysed the PCR reads using MiXCR and keeps one entry per CDR3 protein. Here the sample spans fewer than 2,500 distinct CDR3 sequences, around 50% being singletons. This CDR3 has 15 amino acids. V was pared by 0 bases and J by 2 bases, with 8 bases between. CDR1 MNHNS and CDR2 SASEGT come from the germline V gene. This sequence originates from a female donor with retroperitoneal liposarcoma. The V call is TRBV6-1, the J call TRBJ2-1; unclear D gene. The sample consisted of tumor tissue. CDR3 coding DNA: TGTGCCAGCAGTGAAGCCCAGGAACCCTACAATGAGCAGTTCTTC. It codes for CASSEAQEPYNEQFF.